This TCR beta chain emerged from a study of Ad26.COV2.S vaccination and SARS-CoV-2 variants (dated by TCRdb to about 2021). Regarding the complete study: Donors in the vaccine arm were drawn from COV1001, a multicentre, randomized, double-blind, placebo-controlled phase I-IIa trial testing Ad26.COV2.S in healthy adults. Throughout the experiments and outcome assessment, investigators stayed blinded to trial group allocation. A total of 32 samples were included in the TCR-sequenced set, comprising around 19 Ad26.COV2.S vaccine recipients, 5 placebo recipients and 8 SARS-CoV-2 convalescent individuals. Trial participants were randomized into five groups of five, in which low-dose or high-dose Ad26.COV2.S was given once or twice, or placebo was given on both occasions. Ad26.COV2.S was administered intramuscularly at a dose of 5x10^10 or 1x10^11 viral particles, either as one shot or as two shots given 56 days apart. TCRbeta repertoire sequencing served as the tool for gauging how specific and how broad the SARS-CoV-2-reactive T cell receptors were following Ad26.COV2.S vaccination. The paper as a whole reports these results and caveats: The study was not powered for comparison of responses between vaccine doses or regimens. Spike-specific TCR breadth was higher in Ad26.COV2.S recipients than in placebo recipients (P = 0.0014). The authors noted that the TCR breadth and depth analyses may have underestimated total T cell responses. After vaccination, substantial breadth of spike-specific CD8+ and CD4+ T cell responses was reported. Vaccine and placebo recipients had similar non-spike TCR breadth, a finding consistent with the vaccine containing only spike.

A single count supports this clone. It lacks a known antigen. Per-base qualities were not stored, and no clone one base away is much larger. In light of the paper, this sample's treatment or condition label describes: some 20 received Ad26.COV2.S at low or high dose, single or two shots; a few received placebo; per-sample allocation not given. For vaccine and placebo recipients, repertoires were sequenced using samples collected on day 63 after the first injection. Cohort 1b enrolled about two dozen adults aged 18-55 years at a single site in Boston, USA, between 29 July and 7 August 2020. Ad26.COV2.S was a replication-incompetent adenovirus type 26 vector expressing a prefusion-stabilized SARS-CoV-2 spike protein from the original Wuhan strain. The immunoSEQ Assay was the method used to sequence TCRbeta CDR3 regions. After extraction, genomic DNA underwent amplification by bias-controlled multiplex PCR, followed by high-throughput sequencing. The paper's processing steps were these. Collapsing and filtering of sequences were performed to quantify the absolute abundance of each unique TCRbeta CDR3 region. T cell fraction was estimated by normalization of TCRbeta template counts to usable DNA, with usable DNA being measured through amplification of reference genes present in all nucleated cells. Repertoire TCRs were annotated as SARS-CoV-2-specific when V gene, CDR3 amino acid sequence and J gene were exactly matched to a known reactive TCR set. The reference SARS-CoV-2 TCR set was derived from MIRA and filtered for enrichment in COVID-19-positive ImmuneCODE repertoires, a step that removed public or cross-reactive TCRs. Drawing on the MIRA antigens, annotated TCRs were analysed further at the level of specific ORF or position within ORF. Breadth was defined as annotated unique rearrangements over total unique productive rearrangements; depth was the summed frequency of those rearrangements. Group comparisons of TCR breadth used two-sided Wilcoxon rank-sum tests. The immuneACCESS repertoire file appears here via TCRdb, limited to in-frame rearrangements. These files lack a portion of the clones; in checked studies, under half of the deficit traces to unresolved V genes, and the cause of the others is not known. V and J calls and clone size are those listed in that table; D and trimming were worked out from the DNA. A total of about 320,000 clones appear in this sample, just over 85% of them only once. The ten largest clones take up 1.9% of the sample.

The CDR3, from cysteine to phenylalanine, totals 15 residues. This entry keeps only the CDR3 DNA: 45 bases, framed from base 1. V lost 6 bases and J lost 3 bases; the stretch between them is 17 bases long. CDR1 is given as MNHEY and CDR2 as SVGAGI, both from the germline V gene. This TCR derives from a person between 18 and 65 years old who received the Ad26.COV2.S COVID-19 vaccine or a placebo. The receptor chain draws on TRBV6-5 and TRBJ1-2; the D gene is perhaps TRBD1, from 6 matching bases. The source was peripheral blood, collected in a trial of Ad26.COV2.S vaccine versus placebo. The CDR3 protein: CASRVGTPGDYGYTF. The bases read TGTGCCAGCAGGGTCGGGACACCAGGTGACTATGGCTACACCTTC.